The rows below give T cell receptor beta chains drawn from one sample of a study of response to subunit inactivated influenza vaccine. In TCRdb, the RT-PCR reads were re-called with MiXCR into one record per CDR3 protein. Of about 530,000 distinct CDR3 sequences detected, roughly 12% appear once; the ten largest clones hold about 9.4%. The material sequenced was PBMCs from blood, taken on the day of vaccination. The receptors here all came from a man in his forties or fifties who received an inactivated influenza vaccine. Each CDR3 is given with its conserved first and last residue. The D gene is left open where the match is weak. Size is stated for part of the rows, as once, few or many counts, or as a class when the clone is expanded.

>many|.|TRBJ2-7|TRBV2
TGTGCCAGCACCCTTTCCGTGGGACCTTTCTACGAGCAGTACTTC
CASTLSVGPFYEQYF
>.|TRBD1|TRBJ1-2|TRBV6-1
TGTGCCAGCAGACCGGGACAGGCAATATCCAACTATGGCTACACCTTC
CASRPGQAISNYGYTF
>.|TRBD2|TRBJ2-3|TRBV4-1
TGCGCCAGCAGCCGTGAGACGCGGAGGCGGGGACTAGCGGGGTATAGCACAGATACGCAGTATTTT
CASSRETRRRGLAGYSTDTQYF
>.|TRBD1|TRBJ1-2|TRBV20-1
TGCAGTACAGGGGCCTATGGCTACACCTTC
CSTGAYGYTF
>few|.|TRBJ2-7|TRBV27
TGTGCCAGCAGGGGAGGATCGACCTACGAGCAGTACTTC
CASRGGSTYEQYF
>.|TRBD2|TRBJ2-1|TRBV6-1
TGTGCCAGCAAAATGGGACTAGCGGCCTCCTACGAGCAGTTCTTC
CASKMGLAASYEQFF
>.|.|TRBJ1-2|TRBV7-9
TGTGCCAGCAGCTTAACTGGGAGGGACTATGGCTACACCTTC
CASSLTGRDYGYTF
>.|.|TRBJ2-5|TRBV7-2
TGTGCCAGCAGCCCGAGTGGAGCACAGTACTTC
CASSPSGAQYF
>many|TRBD2|TRBJ2-3|TRBV20-1
TGCAGTGCTGAGCGGGGGACTACAGATACGCAGTATTTT
CSAERGTTDTQYF
>many|.|TRBJ2-7|TRBV7-9
TGTGCCAGCAGCCGGGCGGGATCTGGCTACGAGCAGTACTTC
CASSRAGSGYEQYF
>.|.|TRBJ1-5|TRBV10-3
TGTGCCATCAGTGAGGGTGGGACCAATCAGCCCCAGCATTTT
CAISEGGTNQPQHF
>few|TRBD2|TRBJ2-5|TRBV4-1
TGCGCCAGCAGCCCCCAACCCCCCCTAGCGGGGGCGATCCAAGAGACCCAGTACTTC
CASSPQPPLAGAIQETQYF
>many|TRBD1|TRBJ2-5|TRBV20-1
TGCAGTGCGCCCCAACCTCTGACAGGGGTCCAAGAGACCCAGTACTTC
CSAPQPLTGVQETQYF
>few|.|TRBJ1-4|TRBV10-3
TGTGCCACCCGCCGGATAGGGGATGAAAAACTGTTTTTT
CATRRIGDEKLFF
>few|TRBD1|TRBJ2-2|TRBV10-1
TGCGCCAGCAGTGAGTCCCCTCGAGGGGGCGAGGGCGGGGAGCTGTTTTTT
CASSESPRGGEGGELFF
>many|TRBD2|TRBJ2-1|TRBV4-3
TGCGCCAGCAGCCATGACCAGCGGGGCCACAATGAGCAGTTCTTC
CASSHDQRGHNEQFF
>few|.|TRBJ2-7|TRBV3-1
TGTGCCAGCAGCCAATCAGGGGCCCACGAGCAGTACTTC
CASSQSGAHEQYF
>few|.|TRBJ1-5|TRBV20-1
TGCAGTGCTCCGTCGGGAGGGAGCAATCAGCCCCAGCATTTT
CSAPSGGSNQPQHF
>.|TRBD1|TRBJ1-2|TRBV12-3/TRBV12-4
TGTGCCAGCAGTTTAGCAGCGGGACAGGGGGCGGGCTACACCTTC
CASSLAAGQGAGYTF
>many|.|TRBJ2-5|TRBV27
TGTGCCAGCAGTTTAGTCCACCAAGAGACCCAGTACTTC
CASSLVHQETQYF
>.|TRBD1|TRBJ2-1|TRBV5-1
TGCGCCAGCACCTCCGGGACAGGTCCCTACAATGAGCAGTTCTTC
CASTSGTGPYNEQFF
>many|TRBD2|TRBJ2-1|TRBV7-2
TGTGCCAGCAGCCAATCTTTAGCGGGACTCTACAATGAGCAGTTCTTC
CASSQSLAGLYNEQFF
>few|TRBD1|TRBJ2-7|TRBV7-2
TGTGCCAGCAGCTTAAAAGGGGGCTTATCCGAGCAGTACTTC
CASSLKGGLSEQYF
>many|.|TRBJ2-7|TRBV12-3/TRBV12-4
TGTGCCAGCAGAGGGGCAGGTTCCTACGAGCAGTACTTC
CASRGAGSYEQYF
>many|TRBD1|TRBJ1-1|TRBV19
TGTGCCAGTAGTAGGGACAGGGCGAACACTGAAGCTTTCTTT
CASSRDRANTEAFF
>.|.|TRBJ2-7|TRBV6-1
TGTGCCAGCAGCCAAAGAGGGGGGAACGAGCAGTACTTC
CASSQRGGNEQYF
>few|TRBD2|TRBJ2-5|TRBV4-2
TGTGCCAGCAGCCAAGGCTTAGCGGGGGGGCGAGAGACCCAGTACTTC
CASSQGLAGGRETQYF
>.|.|TRBJ2-7|TRBV6-2/TRBV6-3
TGTGCCAGCAGTTACGTTCACAACTACGAGCAGTACTTC
CASSYVHNYEQYF
>few|.|TRBJ1-2|TRBV7-2
TGTGCCAGCAGCACCGGACAACCCTATGGCTACACCTTC
CASSTGQPYGYTF
>few|TRBD2|TRBJ2-1|TRBV27
TGTGCCAGCAGTCCCGGGGTAGCGGGAGTATACAATGAGCAGTTCTTC
CASSPGVAGVYNEQFF
>.|TRBD2|TRBJ2-1|TRBV4-2
TGTGCCAGCAGCCAAGACGGGCCGACTAGCGGATCCTACAATGAGCAGTTCTTC
CASSQDGPTSGSYNEQFF
>.|TRBD2|TRBJ2-7|TRBV5-4
TGTGCCAGCAGTACTAGCGGGAATTCCTACGAGCAGTACTTC
CASSTSGNSYEQYF
>.|.|TRBJ2-3|TRBV5-1
TGCGCCAGCAGCTTGGCCTTAGCACCTGCAGATACGCAGTATTTT
CASSLALAPADTQYF
>few|TRBD1|TRBJ2-4|TRBV15
TGTGCCACCAGCAGACGGGACAGGGCCCTAGCCAAAAACATTCAGTACTTC
CATSRRDRALAKNIQYF
>.|TRBD2|TRBJ2-1|TRBV12-3/TRBV12-4
TGTGCCTGCAGGCCCCCTCCTTTAGCGGGGAGCTCCTACAATGAGCAGTTCTTC
CACRPPPLAGSSYNEQFF
>.|.|TRBJ1-4|TRBV7-9
TGTGCCAGCAGCTTGACCTGGAGTGGTGGTGGTGAAAAACTGTTTTTT
CASSLTWSGGGEKLFF
>many|.|TRBJ1-3|TRBV11-2
TGTGCCAGCAGCCTGACATCTGGAAACACCATATATTTT
CASSLTSGNTIYF
>few|.|TRBJ2-1|TRBV5-1
TGCGCCAGCAGCTTGGAGACGGGCGGCAGCTCCTACAATGAGCAGTTCTTC
CASSLETGGSSYNEQFF
>.|.|TRBJ2-3|TRBV6-1
TGTGCCAGCAGTGGCGAGGGAGGCACAGATACGCAGTATTTT
CASSGEGGTDTQYF
>many|.|TRBJ2-3|TRBV10-3
TGTGCCACTACAGGGACAGATACGCAGTATTTT
CATTGTDTQYF
>.|.|TRBJ2-1|TRBV5-6
TGTGCCAGCAGCTTGGCCGGCCGTGGGGAGCAGTTCTTC
CASSLAGRGEQFF
>few|.|TRBJ2-1|TRBV5-5
TGTGCCAGCAGCTTGCAACCCGGCGATGAGCAGTTCTTC
CASSLQPGDEQFF
>.|.|TRBJ2-2|TRBV10-3
TGTGCCATCAGTGAGGTGACAGTCGAGGGCACCGGGGAGCTGTTTTTT
CAISEVTVEGTGELFF
>few|TRBD1|TRBJ1-5|TRBV20-1
TGCAGTGCGGGCGGACAGGGTAATATAGGATATCAGCCCCAGCATTTT
CSAGGQGNIGYQPQHF
>.|TRBD2|TRBJ2-5|TRBV4-1
TGCGCCAGCAGCCAGGGGCTCAGCGGGGGCTACCAAGAGACCCAGTACTTC
CASSQGLSGGYQETQYF
>many|TRBD1|TRBJ2-7|TRBV7-2
TGTGCCAGCAGCCTCGACAGGGGGCGACGCTACGAGCAGTACTTC
CASSLDRGRRYEQYF
>few|.|TRBJ2-3|TRBV6-2/TRBV6-3
TGTGCCAGCAGTTCCGGGACTCCACGAACAGATACGCAGTATTTT
CASSSGTPRTDTQYF
>few|.|TRBJ2-4|TRBV6-1
TGTGCCAGCACCAAAAAAGGAGGAAGCATTCAGTACTTC
CASTKKGGSIQYF
>.|.|TRBJ1-1|TRBV12-3/TRBV12-4
TGTGCCAGCAGTTCAGGGATTTGGAAGAACACTGAAGCTTTCTTT
CASSSGIWKNTEAFF
>many|.|TRBJ2-3|TRBV7-2
TGTGCCAGCAGCTTAGGGGGGTCCGCTGATACGCAGTATTTT
CASSLGGSADTQYF
>few|.|TRBJ2-1|TRBV30
TGTGCCTGGAGTGTGGGGGCTGAGCAGTTCTTC
CAWSVGAEQFF
>many|.|TRBJ2-2|TRBV20-1
TGCAGTGCCGACAGGCCCGGGGAGCTGTTTTTT
CSADRPGELFF
>few|TRBD2|TRBJ2-7|TRBV12-3/TRBV12-4
TGTGCCAGCAGACTAGCGGGATACGAGCAGTACTTC
CASRLAGYEQYF
>few|TRBD1|TRBJ2-7|TRBV20-1
TGCAGTGCTACAGGGGGCCAACCCTACGAGCAGTACTTC
CSATGGQPYEQYF
>.|TRBD1|TRBJ2-2|TRBV4-1
TGCGCCAGCAGCCAAGATACAGGGACAGGGGTGGCCGGGGAGCTGTTTTTT
CASSQDTGTGVAGELFF
>few|TRBD2|TRBJ2-1|TRBV7-8
TGTGCCAGCAGCTCTTATCCGGGACTAGCGGGAAGGAATGAGCAGTTCTTC
CASSSYPGLAGRNEQFF
>.|.|TRBJ2-7|TRBV4-3
TGCGCCAGCAGCCAAGTGTGGGGGGTCACCTACGAGCAGTACTTC
CASSQVWGVTYEQYF
>once|.|TRBJ2-7|TRBV10-3
TGTGCCATCAGTGCCTTTACCGGGCTGGGGGACGAGCAGTACTTC
CAISAFTGLGDEQYF
>many|.|TRBJ2-5|TRBV28
TGTGCCAGCAAGCGACCGCAAGAGACCCAGTACTTC
CASKRPQETQYF